This TCR beta chain was identified during a study of cytomegalovirus exposure and HLA in healthy donors. The PCR was carried out with 60 Vbeta primers and 13 Jbeta primers. The table came from immunoSEQ multiplex PCR; TCRdb's copy has only in-frame clones and leaves some out. The sample has a few hundred thousand clones, 65% to 75% seen once. The study's findings and limits: The listing of 150 or so TCR beta chains classed them as cytomegalovirus-associated. A later analysis linked around 15,000 TCR beta sequences to HLA alleles at 0.05 false discovery rate. Reported findings show TCR beta sequences accurately forecast HLA-A and HLA-B alleles in most subjects.

This clone has a handful of counts. Its target is unknown. Trimming took off 6 bases at V and 3 bases at J, with 12 bases between the two ends. The CDR3 sequence is 13 residues long. Germline-derived CDR1 and CDR2 are MNHNS and SASEGT. The sequencing input was PBMCs. This chain links TRBV6-1 with TRBJ2-7, with D possibly being TRBD2 (6 bases). This TCR derives from a woman in her twenties or thirties in good health and CMV-seronegative. CDR3 DNA sequence: TGTGCCAGCAGGGAGGGGAGTGACTACGAGCAGTACTTC. Translated: CASREGSDYEQYF.